The rows below give T cell receptor beta chains drawn from one sample of a study of control samples from healthy donors and cancer patients. Sequenced by immunoSEQ multiplex PCR; TCRdb stores in-frame clones only, minus some. The repertoire consists of around 70,000 clones, with around 87% occurring once and the leading ten covering under 3%. Sample: PBMCs. These TCRs come from a woman aged 50 to 60 with head and neck cancer. Both conserved end residues are part of each CDR3.

v_gene: TRBV6-6; CDR3aa: CASSSRDSSEQFF
v_gene: TRBV4-3; CDR3aa: CASSPRRGGAGGANVLTF
v_gene: TRBV11-1; CDR3aa: CASTSPGGKQETQYF
v_gene: TRBV10-3; CDR3aa: CAISDPAAGGLAYEQYF
v_gene: TRBV2; CDR3aa: CASSVWGLQTQYF
v_gene: TRBV5-1; CDR3aa: CASSSGLERWRGGYNEQFF
v_gene: TRBV6-2/TRBV6-3; CDR3aa: CASSPSPSGTDTQYF
v_gene: TRBV5-4; CDR3aa: CASSLESGEAGELFF
v_gene: TRBV28; CDR3aa: CASSFPFTASGVSTDTQYF
v_gene: TRBV19; CDR3aa: CASSIGTGQRTGELFF
v_gene: TRBV5-1; CDR3aa: CASSIGQGNTEAFF
v_gene: TRBV9; CDR3aa: CASSVADPAGATQETQYF
v_gene: TRBV5-1; CDR3aa: CASSRTGGAETQYF
v_gene: TRBV2; CDR3aa: CASSEVGTGASTGELFF
v_gene: TRBV30; CDR3aa: CAWFTGTEAFF
v_gene: TRBV7-8; CDR3aa: CASSLGRGSYEQYF
v_gene: TRBV10-3; CDR3aa: CAISEQNQPQHF
v_gene: TRBV29-1; CDR3aa: CSVDDGLHGYTF
v_gene: TRBV9; CDR3aa: CASSVDGGANYGYTF
v_gene: TRBV11-3; CDR3aa: CASSLRGDSYEQYF
v_gene: TRBV10-3; CDR3aa: CAISEPRTSYGYTF
v_gene: TRBV6-2/TRBV6-3; CDR3aa: CASSYSPGLGRYF
v_gene: TRBV7-2; CDR3aa: CASSSRTGEPYEQYF
v_gene: TRBV6-5; CDR3aa: CASTLEETQYF
v_gene: TRBV12-5; CDR3aa: CASGLDRGNEQFF
v_gene: TRBV11-2; CDR3aa: CASSLEGTFYGYTF
v_gene: TRBV6-5; CDR3aa: CASSYERGSSYEQYF
v_gene: TRBV6-5; CDR3aa: CASSPRETQYF
v_gene: TRBV6-2/TRBV6-3; CDR3aa: CASSQGLSYGYTF
v_gene: TRBV2; CDR3aa: CASAGTSGREQYF
v_gene: TRBV5-1; CDR3aa: CASSWGTGGTYGYTF
v_gene: TRBV15; CDR3aa: CATSRDLLAGAGELFF
v_gene: TRBV18; CDR3aa: CASSPAKGAGNTIYF
v_gene: TRBV18; CDR3aa: CASSPQGSYNSPLHF
v_gene: TRBV5-4; CDR3aa: CASSPGPPRYNEQFF
v_gene: TRBV21-1; CDR3aa: CASSAMVEPGLPYGYTF
v_gene: TRBV6-5; CDR3aa: CASTQGQAPYEQYF
v_gene: TRBV27; CDR3aa: CASSPWGYQETQYF
v_gene: TRBV5-1; CDR3aa: CASSVDSSSGNTIYF
v_gene: TRBV5-1; CDR3aa: CASSLGHSSGSYNEQFF
v_gene: TRBV15; CDR3aa: CATSRDPGIETQYF
v_gene: TRBV11-2; CDR3aa: CASSLVAGGPYEQYF